This T cell receptor beta chain was sequenced in a study of cytomegalovirus exposure and HLA in healthy donors. This clone was seen a few times. No antigen is known for it. The germline gives CDR1 SNHLY, CDR2 FYNNEI. J lost 6 bases, V lost 3 bases, and 6 bases had no gene match. The CDR3 covers 14 residues. Use of 60 Vbeta and 13 Jbeta primers characterized the PCR. Profiling relied on immunoSEQ multiplex PCR, and the TCRdb table lists in-frame clones only, not all of them. The table includes 130,000 or so clones, about 87% detected once. Whole-study results and caveats: Looking again later, the authors saw that most CMV-associated TCR beta chains seemed HLA-restricted.

The receptor was derived from a woman aged 25-40 years in good health and CMV-seronegative. Material: PBMCs. This chain links TRBV2 with TRBJ1-2; 8 nucleotides align to TRBD1. CDR3 DNA sequence: TGTGCCAGCAGTGAGAGACAGGGGATCCATGGCTACACCTTC. It translates to CASSERQGIHGYTF.